These 21 T cell receptor beta chains were sequenced from one sample in a study of OX40 agonist ivuxolimab in advanced cancers. Library prep was done by the immunoSEQ multiplex PCR assay. Not all clones reach the TCRdb copy of this immuneACCESS table, which keeps in-frame sequences only. Checked studies attribute under half of the gap to unresolved V genes and leave the rest unexplained. This sample comprises 65,000 to 70,000 clones, about 80% of them detected only once. In total, the top ten clones hold under 2.5% of the sample. The sample here was CD4+ or CD8+ T cells sorted from blood, taken in a trial of the OX40 agonist ivuxolimab. All receptors come from an adult with an advanced solid tumor such as melanoma, head and neck, liver or kidney cancer.

This clone was seen a few times. The chain recombines TRBV28 with TRBJ1-5; D perhaps matches TRBD1 (5 bases). Germline-derived CDR1 and CDR2 are MDHEN and SYDVKM. The V end lost 0 bases, the J end lost 9 bases, and 18 bases lay between the germline ends. The CDR3 loop spans 16 amino acids. Written as DNA, the CDR3 is TGTGCCAGCAGTTTATGGCAGGGAGTGCCCCCTTGGCCCCAGCATTTT. Protein: CASSLWQGVPPWPQHF. Combining the CDR3 with reference TRBV28 and TRBJ1-5 gives the whole variable domain DVKVTQSSRYLVKRTGEKVFLECVQDMDHENMFWYRQDPGLGLRLIYFSYDVKMKEKGDIPEGYSVSREKKERFSLILESASTNQTSMYLCASSLWQGVPPWPQHFGDGTRLSIL.

The V and J genes are TRBV30 and TRBJ1-5, with TRBD1 matching over 8 bases. The CDR3 is made up of 15 amino acids. After removal of 1 base from V and 0 bases from J, the junction contained 2 bases not matched to a gene. Germline CDR1 and CDR2: GTSNPN and SVGIG (reference sequence). The CDR3 region is CAWSATGDSNQPQHF. The CDR3 DNA follows: TGTGCCTGGAGTGCGACAGGGGATAGCAATCAGCCCCAGCATTTT.

The chain couples TRBV18 to TRBJ2-2, with TRBD1 matching over 7 bases. Per germline, CDR1 KGHSH and CDR2 LQKENI. This CDR3 comprises 15 residues. The trim removed 3 bases at V and 7 bases at J, leaving 8 bases unmatched. The CDR3 is CASSPPQGTGGELFF. CDR3 nucleotides: TGTGCCAGCTCACCTCCACAGGGGACGGGCGGGGAGCTGTTTTTT.

The chain has TRBV2 and TRBJ2-7; TRBD2 aligns across 8 bases. CDR3 size: 15 residues. After removal of 6 bases from V and 7 bases from J, the junction contained 14 bases not matched to a gene. CDR1 SNHLY and CDR2 FYNNEI come from the germline V gene. The CDR3 region is CASRPEAGTRGEQYF. The CDR3 DNA follows: TGTGCCAGCAGACCTGAGGCCGGGACTAGAGGTGAGCAGTACTTC. Using reference TRBV2 and TRBJ2-7 for the parts outside the CDR3, the full variable domain is EPEVTQTPSHQVTQMGQEVILRCVPISNHLYFYWYRQILGQKVEFLVSFYNNEISEKSEIFDDQFSVERPDGSNFTLKIRSTKLEDSAMYFCASRPEAGTRGEQYFGPGTRLTVT.

The sample holds one count of this clone. V and J are TRBV19 and TRBJ1-5; D is ambiguous. CDR1 and CDR2 (germline): LNHDA, SQIVND (reference sequence). The CDR3 has 17 amino acids. The ends were cut back, 3 bases at V and 3 bases at J, with 18 bases in the middle. This chain's CDR3 is CASSILSNREPNQPQHF. DNA of the CDR3: TGTGCCAGTAGTATCCTTAGTAACCGGGAACCCAATCAGCCCCAGCATTTT.

CDR3 loop: CASSWRGQGWETQYF. The CDR3 coding sequence is TGTGCCAGCAGCTGGAGGGGACAGGGTTGGGAGACCCAGTACTTC. The chain employs TRBV11-2 and TRBJ2-5; 9 bases align to TRBD1. Germline values: CDR1 SGHAT, CDR2 FQNNGV. The CDR3 spans 15 residues. Trimming cost V 4 bases and J 5 bases; bases outside gene matches: 8. Based on the CDR3 plus reference TRBV11-2 and TRBJ2-5, the full variable domain is EAGVAQSPRYKIIEKRQSVAFWCNPISGHATLYWYQQILGQGPKLLIQFQNNGVVDDSQLPKDRFSAERLKGVDSTLKIQPAKLEDSAVYLCASSWRGQGWETQYFGPGTRLLVL.

In this sample, this clone turned up once. V gene TRBV5-8 combines with J gene TRBJ2-4; D is ambiguous. The CDR3 has 16 residues. The V end lost 0 bases, the J end lost 0 bases, and 10 bases lay between the germline ends. Germline values: CDR1 SGHTS, CDR2 YDEGEE. The CDR3 sequence: CASSLDANPAKNIQYF. In DNA form, the CDR3 reads TGTGCCAGCAGCTTGGACGCAAACCCAGCCAAAAACATTCAGTACTTC.

This clone was counted only a few times. The chain employs TRBV7-2 and TRBJ2-7; TRBD1 aligns across 8 bases. The V gene end was trimmed by 5 bases and the J gene end by 4 bases; junction bases not matched to a gene: 10. Germline CDR1 reads SGHTA; CDR2 reads FQGNSA. The CDR3 is 15 amino acids. CDR3 in amino acids: CASSPRGTGNYEQYF. The CDR3 DNA reads TGTGCCAGCAGCCCCAGGGGGACAGGCAATTACGAGCAGTACTTC.

The chain is built from TRBV28 and TRBJ1-1; the D gene is possibly TRBD1 (5 bases). Per germline, CDR1 MDHEN and CDR2 SYDVKM. The CDR3 length is 14 residues. Trimming removed 5 bases from V and 7 bases from J, with 17 bases in between. CDR3 nucleotides: TGTGCCAGCAGTCTATACGGGACGGCGTTTGAAGCTTTCTTT. Amino acid sequence: CASSLYGTAFEAFF.

The V gene is TRBV18, the J gene TRBJ1-5; D is unclear. Trimming cost V 6 bases and J 4 bases, with 16 bases left between them. The CDR3 sequence is 15 residues long. Germline-derived CDR1 and CDR2 are KGHSH and LQKENI. The CDR3 region has the DNA TGTGCCAGCTCCCAAATAGGTGGCCAGAATCAGCCCCAGCATTTT. It yields the protein CASSQIGGQNQPQHF.

This clone was picked up one time. The V gene is TRBV28, the J gene TRBJ2-7; 8 nucleotides match TRBD2. V shed 3 bases and J 4 bases; nucleotides not matched to a gene: 5. CDR3 size: 14 residues. CDR1 and CDR2 from the germline V gene are MDHEN and SYDVKM. The CDR3 sequence: CASSLFSSGYEQYF. The DNA for the CDR3 is TGTGCCAGCAGTTTGTTCTCTAGCGGGTACGAGCAGTACTTC.

V is TRBV7-9 and J is TRBJ1-2; TRBD1 matches at 8 bases. With V trimmed by 1 base and J by 12 bases, 4 bases remained unmatched. The CDR3 runs 12 residues. Per germline, CDR1 SEHNR and CDR2 FQNEAQ (reference sequence). The CDR3 region has the DNA TGTGCCAGCAGCTTAGAAGCAGGGGGCCACACCTTC. This sequence encodes CASSLEAGGHTF.

This chain uses TRBV7-6 with TRBJ2-1; no clear D gene. Trimming took 1 base from V and 8 from J, leaving 9 bases between them. Germline values: CDR1 SGHVS, CDR2 FNYEAQ. The CDR3 loop spans 13 amino acids. The CDR3 bases are TGTGCCAGCAGCTTAGGGCAAGAAGATGAGCAGTTCTTC. Translated: CASSLGQEDEQFF.

The V call is TRBV6-5, the J call TRBJ1-4, with 7 bases aligning to TRBD1. Germline loops: CDR1 MNHEY, CDR2 SVGAGI. The CDR3 contains 15 residues. The V segment lost 5 bases and the J segment 3 bases; nucleotides outside the gene matches: 6. The CDR3 is CASSRGGAANEKLFF. DNA for the CDR3: TGTGCCAGCAGTCGAGGGGGCGCGGCTAATGAAAAACTGTTTTTT.

The V call is TRBV2, the J call TRBJ2-2; D perhaps matches TRBD2 (5 bases). The CDR3 is made up of 12 amino acids. Germline CDR1 SNHLY, CDR2 FYNNEI. Deletions cut 8 bases from V and 6 bases from J, with 10 bases between. This CDR3 is CASRPEAGELFF. CDR3 bases: TGTGCCAGCCGCCCGGAGGCCGGGGAGCTGTTTTTT.

The V gene is TRBV2, the J gene TRBJ1-1; unclear D gene. Germline V gives CDR1 SNHLY, CDR2 FYNNEI. The CDR3 length is 11 residues. V was shortened by 7 bases and J by 6 bases, with 9 bases between the two germline ends. CDR3 in DNA: TGTGCCAGCAATGTAAGGGCTGAAGCTTTCTTT. It specifies CASNVRAEAFF.

This chain connects TRBV15 to TRBJ2-3; no reliable D call. CDR1 is LNHNV, CDR2 YYDKDF, per germline (reference sequence). The V and J ends lost 0 bases and 0 bases respectively, with 16 bases between them. The CDR3 is 18 amino acids. CDR3 loop: CATSRDSARGASTDTQYF. DNA for the CDR3: TGTGCCACCAGCAGAGATTCCGCCCGAGGAGCTAGCACAGATACGCAGTATTTT.

The chain is built from TRBV7-2 and TRBJ2-3; D unresolved. The V gene's germline CDR1 is SGHTA and CDR2 FQGNSA. V shed 5 bases and J shed 0 bases, with 12 bases lying between them. The CDR3 has 15 residues. CDR3 loop: CASSNGRRSTDTQYF. CDR3 bases: TGTGCCAGCAGCAACGGACGCCGCAGCACAGATACGCAGTATTTT.

The J gene is TRBJ2-7, the V gene TRBV11-2; D ambiguous. The CDR3 sequence is 16 residues long. CDR1 is SGHAT and CDR2 is FQNNGV in the germline V gene. V was shortened by 2 bases and J by 0 bases, with 14 bases between the two germline ends. The CDR3 nucleotides read TGTGCCAGCAGCTTAAGTTCCCAATTTAGCTCCTACGAGCAGTACTTC. Its translation: CASSLSSQFSSYEQYF.

This clone appeared a single time. This chain uses TRBV5-1 with TRBJ2-1, with D uncertain. The ends were cut back, 0 bases at V and 3 bases at J, with 7 bases in the middle. From germline, CDR1 is SGHRS and CDR2 YFSETQ. CDR3 length equals 14 residues. CDR3 in amino acids: CASSLAQNYNEQFF. The DNA for the CDR3 is TGCGCCAGCAGCTTGGCCCAGAACTACAATGAGCAGTTCTTC.

The V call is TRBV30, the J call TRBJ2-1; D is perhaps TRBD1 or TRBD2 (6 bases each). V shed 7 bases and J shed 7 bases, with 17 bases lying between them. The CDR3 length is 13 residues. Germline V gene lookup returns CDR1 GTSNPN and CDR2 SVGIG (reference sequence). The CDR3 reads CASARGAGNEQFF. CDR3 DNA: TGTGCCTCCGCAAGGGGGGCAGGTAATGAGCAGTTCTTC.